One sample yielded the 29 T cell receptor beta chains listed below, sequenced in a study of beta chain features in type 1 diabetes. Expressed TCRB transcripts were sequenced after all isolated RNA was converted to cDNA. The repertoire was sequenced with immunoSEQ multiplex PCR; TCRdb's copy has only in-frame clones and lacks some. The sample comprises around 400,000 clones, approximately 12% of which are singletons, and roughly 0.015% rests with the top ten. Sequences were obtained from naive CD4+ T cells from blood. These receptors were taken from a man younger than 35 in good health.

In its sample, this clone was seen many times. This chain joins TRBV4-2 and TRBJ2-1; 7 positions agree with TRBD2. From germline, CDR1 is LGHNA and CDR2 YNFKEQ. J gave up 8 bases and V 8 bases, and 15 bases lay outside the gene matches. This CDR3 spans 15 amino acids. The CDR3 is CASLSRGGGFDEQFF. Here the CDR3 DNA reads TGTGCCAGCCTCTCCCGTGGCGGGGGATTCGATGAGCAGTTCTTC.

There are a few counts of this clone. CDR3 in DNA: TGCGCCAGCAGCTTCTCTCCTAGGGGGGGCACAAAGAACACCGGGGAGCTGTTTTTT. It yields the protein CASSFSPRGGTKNTGELFF. The chain employs TRBV5-1 and TRBJ2-2, with D tentatively TRBD2 (7 bases). This CDR3 region has 19 residues. The germline CDR1 and CDR2 sequences are SGHRS and YFSETQ. The V gene lost 2 bases and the J gene lost 1 base, with 21 bases spanning the gap. The full variable domain, in which reference TRBV5-1 and TRBJ2-2 provide the parts outside the CDR3, is KAGVTQTPRYLIKTRGQQVTLSCSPISGHRSVSWYQQTPGQGLQFLFEYFSETQRNKGNFPGRFSGRQFSNSRSEMNVSTLELGDSALYLCASSFSPRGGTKNTGELFFGEGSRLTVL.

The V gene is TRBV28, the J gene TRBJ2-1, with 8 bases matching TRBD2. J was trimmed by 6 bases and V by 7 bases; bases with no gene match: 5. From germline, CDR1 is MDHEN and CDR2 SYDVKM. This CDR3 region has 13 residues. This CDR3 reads CASNSGGANEQFF. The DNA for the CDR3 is TGTGCCAGCAACTCGGGGGGGGCCAATGAGCAGTTCTTC.

The CDR3 region is CASSHREGRGAEAFF. The DNA of the CDR3 is TGCGCCAGCAGCCACAGGGAGGGCCGGGGCGCTGAAGCTTTCTTT. The chain combines TRBV4-1 with TRBJ1-1; the D gene is possibly TRBD1 (5 bases). Trimming took off 3 bases at V and 6 bases at J, with 17 bases between the two ends. The CDR3 extends over 15 amino acids. CDR1 is MGHRA, CDR2 YSYEKL, per germline.

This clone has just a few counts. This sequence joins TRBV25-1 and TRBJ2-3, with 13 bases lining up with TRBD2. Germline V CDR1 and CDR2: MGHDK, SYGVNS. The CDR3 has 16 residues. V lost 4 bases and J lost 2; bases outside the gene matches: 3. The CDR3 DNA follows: TGTGCCAGCAGTGTACTAGCGGGAGGGTTCACAGATACGCAGTATTTT. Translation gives CASSVLAGGFTDTQYF.

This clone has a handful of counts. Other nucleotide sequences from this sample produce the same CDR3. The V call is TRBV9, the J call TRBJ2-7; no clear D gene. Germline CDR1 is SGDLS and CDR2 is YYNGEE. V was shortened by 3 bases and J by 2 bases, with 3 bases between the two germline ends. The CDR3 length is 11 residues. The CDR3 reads CASSDTYEQYF. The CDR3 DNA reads TGTGCCAGCAGCGATACCTACGAGCAGTACTTC. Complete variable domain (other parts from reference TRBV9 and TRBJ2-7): DSGVTQTPKHLITATGQRVTLRCSPRSGDLSVYWYQQSLDQGLQFLIQYYNGEERAKGNILERFSAQQFPDLHSELNLSSLELGDSALYFCASSDTYEQYFGPGTRLTVT.

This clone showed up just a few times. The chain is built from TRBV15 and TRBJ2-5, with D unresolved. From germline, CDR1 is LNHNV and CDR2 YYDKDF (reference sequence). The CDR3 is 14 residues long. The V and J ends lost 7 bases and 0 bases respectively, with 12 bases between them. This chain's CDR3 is CATKPRQNQETQYF. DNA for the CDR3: TGTGCCACCAAGCCGAGACAAAACCAAGAGACCCAGTACTTC.

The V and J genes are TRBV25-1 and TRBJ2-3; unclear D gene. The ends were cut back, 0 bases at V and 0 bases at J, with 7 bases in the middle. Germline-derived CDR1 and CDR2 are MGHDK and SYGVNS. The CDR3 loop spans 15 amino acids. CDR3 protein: CASSEYGQSTDTQYF. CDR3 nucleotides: TGTGCCAGCAGTGAATATGGGCAGAGCACAGATACGCAGTATTTT. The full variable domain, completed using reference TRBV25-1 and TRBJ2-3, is EADIYQTPRYLVIGTGKKITLECSQTMGHDKMYWYQQDPGMELHLIHYSYGVNSTEKGDLSSESTVSRIRTEHFPLTLESARPSHTSQYLCASSEYGQSTDTQYFGPGTRLTVL.

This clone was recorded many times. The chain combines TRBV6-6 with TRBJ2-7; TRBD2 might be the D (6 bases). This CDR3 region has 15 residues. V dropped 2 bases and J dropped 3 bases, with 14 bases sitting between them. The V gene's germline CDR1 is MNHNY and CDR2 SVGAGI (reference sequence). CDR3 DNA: TGTGCCAGCAGTTACCGTGTGAGGGGAGGCTACGAGCAGTACTTC. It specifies CASSYRVRGGYEQYF.

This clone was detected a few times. The CDR3 DNA sequence: TGTGCCAGCAGCTTGGATACGGTAAACATTCAGTACTTC. As protein: CASSLDTVNIQYF. The chain uses TRBV5-4 and TRBJ2-4; D unresolved. The CDR3 sequence is 13 residues long. Looked up from germline, CDR1 is SGHNT and CDR2 is YYREEE (reference sequence). V lost 0 bases, J lost 6 bases, and 7 bases lay in between.

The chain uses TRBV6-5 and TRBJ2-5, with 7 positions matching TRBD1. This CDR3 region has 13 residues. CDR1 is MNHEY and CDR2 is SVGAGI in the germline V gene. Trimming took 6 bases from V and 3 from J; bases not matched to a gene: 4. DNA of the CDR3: TGTGCCAGCAGCTACAGGGGAAAAGAGACCCAGTACTTC. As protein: CASSYRGKETQYF.

The CDR3 spells CATSRDKTSGGPRSYNEQFF. In DNA, the CDR3 is TGTGCCACCAGCAGAGATAAGACTAGCGGGGGGCCTCGCTCCTACAATGAGCAGTTCTTC. The chain joins TRBV15 to TRBJ2-1, with TRBD2 matching 13 bases. V shed 0 bases and J 0 bases; nucleotides not matched to a gene: 8. Germline CDR1 LNHNV, CDR2 YYDKDF (reference sequence). This CDR3 is built from 20 residues.

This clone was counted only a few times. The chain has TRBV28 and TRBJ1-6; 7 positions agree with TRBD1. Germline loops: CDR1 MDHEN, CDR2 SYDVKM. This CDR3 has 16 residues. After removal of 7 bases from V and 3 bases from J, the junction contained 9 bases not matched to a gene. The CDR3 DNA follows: TGTGCCAGCACCAACCAGCAGGGGGGCTATAATTCACCCCTCCACTTT. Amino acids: CASTNQQGGYNSPLHF.

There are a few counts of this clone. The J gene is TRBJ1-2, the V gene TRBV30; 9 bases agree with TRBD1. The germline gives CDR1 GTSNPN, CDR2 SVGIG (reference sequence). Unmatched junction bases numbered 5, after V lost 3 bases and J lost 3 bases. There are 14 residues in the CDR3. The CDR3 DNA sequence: TGTGCCTGGAGGACAGGGGGTGGAGACTATGGCTACACCTTC. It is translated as CAWRTGGGDYGYTF.

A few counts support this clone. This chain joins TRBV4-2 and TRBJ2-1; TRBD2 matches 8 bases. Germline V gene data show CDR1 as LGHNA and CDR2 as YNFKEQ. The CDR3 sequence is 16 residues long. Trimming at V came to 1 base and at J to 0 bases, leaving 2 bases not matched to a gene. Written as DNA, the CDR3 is TGTGCCAGCAGCCAAGTGAGCGGGAGCTCCTACAATGAGCAGTTCTTC. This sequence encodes CASSQVSGSSYNEQFF.

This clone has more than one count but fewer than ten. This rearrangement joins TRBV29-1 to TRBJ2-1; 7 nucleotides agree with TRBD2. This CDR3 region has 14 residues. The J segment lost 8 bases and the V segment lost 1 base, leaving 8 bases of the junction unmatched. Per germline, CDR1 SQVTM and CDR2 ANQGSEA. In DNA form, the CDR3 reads TGCAGCGTTGAAGTCATGGTCGGGAGGCATGAGCAGTTCTTC. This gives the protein CSVEVMVGRHEQFF.

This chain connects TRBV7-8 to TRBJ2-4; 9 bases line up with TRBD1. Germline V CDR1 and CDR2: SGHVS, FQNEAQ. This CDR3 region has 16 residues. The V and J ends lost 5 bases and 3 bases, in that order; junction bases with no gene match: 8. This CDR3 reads CASSIYRGLYKNIQYF. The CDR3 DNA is TGTGCCAGCAGCATTTACAGGGGGCTCTACAAAAACATTCAGTACTTC.

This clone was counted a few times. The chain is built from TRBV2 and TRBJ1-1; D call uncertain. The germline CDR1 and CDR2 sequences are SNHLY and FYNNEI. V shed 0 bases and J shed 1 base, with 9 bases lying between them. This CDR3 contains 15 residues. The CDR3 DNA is TGTGCCAGCAGTGAAGCGGTAGGGAGGAACACTGAAGCTTTCTTT. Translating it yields CASSEAVGRNTEAFF.

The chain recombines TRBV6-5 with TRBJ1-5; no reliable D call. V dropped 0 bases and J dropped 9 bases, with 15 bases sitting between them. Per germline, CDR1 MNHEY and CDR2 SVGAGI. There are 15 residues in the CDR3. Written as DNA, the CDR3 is TGTGCCAGCAGTTACTCTACGTCAGGTCATGGGCCCCAGCATTTT. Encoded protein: CASSYSTSGHGPQHF.

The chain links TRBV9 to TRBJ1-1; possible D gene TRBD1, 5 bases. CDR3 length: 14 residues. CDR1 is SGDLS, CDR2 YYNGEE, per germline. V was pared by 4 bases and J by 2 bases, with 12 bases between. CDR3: CASSRVGGNTEAFF. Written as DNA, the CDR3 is TGTGCCAGCAGCCGTGTGGGGGGAAACACTGAAGCTTTCTTT.

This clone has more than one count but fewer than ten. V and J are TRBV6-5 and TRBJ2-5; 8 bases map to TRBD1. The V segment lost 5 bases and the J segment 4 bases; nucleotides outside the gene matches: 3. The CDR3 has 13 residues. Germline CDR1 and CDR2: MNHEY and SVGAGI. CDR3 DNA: TGTGCCAGCAGTGGGGACAGGAGAGAGACCCAGTACTTC. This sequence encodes CASSGDRRETQYF.

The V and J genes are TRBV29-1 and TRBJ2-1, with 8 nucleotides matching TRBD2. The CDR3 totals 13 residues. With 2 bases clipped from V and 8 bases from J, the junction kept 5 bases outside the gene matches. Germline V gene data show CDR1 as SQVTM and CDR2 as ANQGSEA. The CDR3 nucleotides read TGCAGCGTTGAACGGGGGGGCTCCTATGAGCAGTTCTTC. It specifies CSVERGGSYEQFF.

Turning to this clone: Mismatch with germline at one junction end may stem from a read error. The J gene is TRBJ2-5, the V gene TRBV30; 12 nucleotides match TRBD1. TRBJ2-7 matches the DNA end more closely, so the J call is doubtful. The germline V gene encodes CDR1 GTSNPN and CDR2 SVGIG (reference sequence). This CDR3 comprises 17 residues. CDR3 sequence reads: CAWRAGSGTGGSHEQYF. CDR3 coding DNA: TGTGCCTGGAGGGCCGGTTCCGGGACAGGGGGCTCCCACGAGCAGTACTTC.

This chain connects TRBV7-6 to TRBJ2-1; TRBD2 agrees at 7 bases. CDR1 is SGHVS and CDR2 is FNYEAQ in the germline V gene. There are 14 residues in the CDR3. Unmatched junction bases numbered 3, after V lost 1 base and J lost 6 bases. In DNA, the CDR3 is TGTGCCAGCAGCTTAGGTGGGGAGGGCAATGAGCAGTTCTTC. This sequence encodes CASSLGGEGNEQFF.

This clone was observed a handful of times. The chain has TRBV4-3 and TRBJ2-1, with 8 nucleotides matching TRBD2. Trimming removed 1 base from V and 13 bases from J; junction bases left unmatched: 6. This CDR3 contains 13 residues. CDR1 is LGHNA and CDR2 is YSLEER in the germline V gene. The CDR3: CASSQGLGTRQFF. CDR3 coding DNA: TGCGCCAGCAGCCAAGGTCTAGGGACTAGACAGTTCTTC.

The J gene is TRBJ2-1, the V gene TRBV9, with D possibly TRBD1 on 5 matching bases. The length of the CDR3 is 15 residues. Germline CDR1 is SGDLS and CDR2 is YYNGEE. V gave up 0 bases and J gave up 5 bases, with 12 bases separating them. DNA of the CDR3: TGTGCCAGCAGCGTAGCGTCAGGGAATGACAATGAGCAGTTCTTC. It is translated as CASSVASGNDNEQFF.

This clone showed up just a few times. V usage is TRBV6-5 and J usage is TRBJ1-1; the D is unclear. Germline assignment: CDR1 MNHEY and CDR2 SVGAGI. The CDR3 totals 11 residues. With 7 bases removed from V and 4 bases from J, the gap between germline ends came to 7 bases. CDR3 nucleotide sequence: TGTGCCAGCATCCGGGGCACTGAAGCTTTCTTT. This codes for CASIRGTEAFF.

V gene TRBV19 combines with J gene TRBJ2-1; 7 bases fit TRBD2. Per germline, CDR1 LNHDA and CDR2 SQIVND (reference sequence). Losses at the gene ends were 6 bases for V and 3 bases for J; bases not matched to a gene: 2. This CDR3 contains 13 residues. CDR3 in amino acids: CASRASGYNEQFF. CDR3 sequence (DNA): TGTGCCAGTAGAGCTAGCGGCTACAATGAGCAGTTCTTC.

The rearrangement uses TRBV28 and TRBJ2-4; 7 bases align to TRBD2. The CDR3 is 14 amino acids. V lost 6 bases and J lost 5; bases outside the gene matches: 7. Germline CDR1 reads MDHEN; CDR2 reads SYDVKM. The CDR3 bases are TGTGCCAGCAGGTGGGGGGGTCCCCAAAACATTCAGTACTTC. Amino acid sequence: CASRWGGPQNIQYF.